This T cell receptor (beta chain) was sequenced during a study of human T cells and chemical hapten exposure. Time point denoted: patch test 2, 6 weeks after DPC sensitization. Treatment described: therapeutic diphenylcyclopropenone sensitization with weekly scalp DPC. This clonotype appeared many times. Germline CDR1 is MNHNS and CDR2 is SASEGT. Trimming at V came to 2 bases and at J to 4 bases, leaving 1 base not matched to a gene. This CDR3 contains 15 residues. From the RACE reads, TCRdb called clonotypes with MiXCR, one entry per CDR3 protein. The profile shows fewer than 80,000 distinct CDR3 sequences, under 13% of them singletons.

The gene calls are TRBV6-1 and TRBJ2-3; TRBD2 aligns across 12 bases. The input for sequencing was whole blood, taken in connection with sensitization to the hapten diphenylcyclopropenone (DPC). This clonotype was obtained from a woman aged 50 to 65 with alopecia areata. Some clones in this sample may be carry-over from other donors' samples. CDR3 in amino acids: CASSELAGGPDTQYF. In DNA, the CDR3 is TGTGCCAGCAGTGAACTAGCGGGAGGGCCAGATACGCAGTATTTT.